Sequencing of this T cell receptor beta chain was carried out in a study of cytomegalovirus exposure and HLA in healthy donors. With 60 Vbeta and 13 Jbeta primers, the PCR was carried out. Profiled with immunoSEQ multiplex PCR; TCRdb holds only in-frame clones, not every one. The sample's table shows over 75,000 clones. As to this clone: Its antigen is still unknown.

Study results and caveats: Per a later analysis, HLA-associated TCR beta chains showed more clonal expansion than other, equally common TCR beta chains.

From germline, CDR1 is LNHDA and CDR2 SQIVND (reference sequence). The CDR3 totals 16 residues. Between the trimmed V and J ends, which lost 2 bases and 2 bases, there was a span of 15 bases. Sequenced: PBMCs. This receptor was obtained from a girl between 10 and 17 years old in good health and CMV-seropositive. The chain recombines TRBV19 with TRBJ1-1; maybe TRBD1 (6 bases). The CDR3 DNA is TGTGCCAGTAGTATAAGGCAACAGGGCCGCAACACTGAAGCTTTCTTT. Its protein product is CASSIRQQGRNTEAFF.